Listed below are T cell receptor beta chains from one sample, sequenced in a study of blood T cell repertoires in COVID-19. Sequenced by immunoSEQ multiplex PCR; TCRdb stores in-frame clones only, minus some. This sample has around 220,000 clones, with over 75% found just once. The sequenced sample consisted of PBMCs or T cells enriched from blood (not recorded which). The receptors come from a middle-aged woman with acute COVID-19. Each CDR3 is given with its conserved first and last residue. Each record gives: D gene, V gene, J gene, clone size, CDR3 DNA, CDR3 protein. D genes are given only for firm matches. Some rows mark clone size as missing; the rest say once, few, many or name a class of expanded clone.

d_call: .; v_call: TRBV24-1; j_call: TRBJ2-3; clone_size: once; cdr3_nt: TGTGCCACCAGTGATTCCTCGGTGGATACGCAGTATTTT; cdr3_aa: CATSDSSVDTQYF
d_call: TRBD1; v_call: TRBV18; j_call: TRBJ2-2; clone_size: .; cdr3_nt: TGTGCCAGCTCACCAATTCCGGGACAGGGCGTTGACACCGGGGAGCTGTTTTTT; cdr3_aa: CASSPIPGQGVDTGELFF
d_call: TRBD1; v_call: TRBV2; j_call: TRBJ2-3; clone_size: .; cdr3_nt: TGTGCCAGCAGTTGGGAGGGGACAGGGGTTGGAGATACGCAGTATTTT; cdr3_aa: CASSWEGTGVGDTQYF
d_call: TRBD1; v_call: TRBV28; j_call: TRBJ1-5; clone_size: .; cdr3_nt: TGTGCCAGCAGTTTAGGGCGGGACAGCGCCCGCGTGGGCAATCAGCCCCAGCATTTT; cdr3_aa: CASSLGRDSARVGNQPQHF
d_call: TRBD2; v_call: TRBV6-5; j_call: TRBJ2-1; clone_size: .; cdr3_nt: TGTGCCAGCAGTTACTCTGGACTAGCCGTCTACAATGAGCAGTTCTTC; cdr3_aa: CASSYSGLAVYNEQFF
d_call: .; v_call: TRBV4-2; j_call: TRBJ1-1; clone_size: .; cdr3_nt: TGTGCCAGCAGCCGTACAGGGACGATCGTAGGGAACACTGAAGCTTTCTTT; cdr3_aa: CASSRTGTIVGNTEAFF
d_call: .; v_call: TRBV11-3; j_call: TRBJ1-1; clone_size: once; cdr3_nt: TGTGCCAGCAGCCCAGGGGCGGCGAACACTGAAGCTTTCTTT; cdr3_aa: CASSPGAANTEAFF
d_call: TRBD2; v_call: TRBV4-3; j_call: TRBJ2-5; clone_size: once; cdr3_nt: TGCGCCAGCAGCCAAGAGGGGACTAGTATAGAGACCCAGTACTTC; cdr3_aa: CASSQEGTSIETQYF
d_call: .; v_call: TRBV2; j_call: TRBJ1-5; clone_size: .; cdr3_nt: TGTGCCAGCAGTCTCACGGGGGGGTATAGCAATCAGCCCCAGCATTTT; cdr3_aa: CASSLTGGYSNQPQHF
d_call: TRBD1; v_call: TRBV27; j_call: TRBJ1-2; clone_size: .; cdr3_nt: TGTGCCAGCACGACCTCCCCGGGACAGGGTGTCTATGGCTACACCTTC; cdr3_aa: CASTTSPGQGVYGYTF
d_call: TRBD2; v_call: TRBV14; j_call: TRBJ2-1; clone_size: .; cdr3_nt: TGTGCCAGCAGCGCCCGGACTAGCGGGACTGGCGAGCAGTTCTTC; cdr3_aa: CASSARTSGTGEQFF
d_call: TRBD2; v_call: TRBV7-6; j_call: TRBJ2-1; clone_size: .; cdr3_nt: TGTGCCAGCAGCTTAGGGAGAGCGGGAGGGCCTCGGAATGAGCAGTTCTTC; cdr3_aa: CASSLGRAGGPRNEQFF
d_call: .; v_call: TRBV7-8; j_call: TRBJ1-5; clone_size: .; cdr3_nt: TGTGCCAGCAGCGAGAGGGATAGCAATCAGCCCCAGCATTTT; cdr3_aa: CASSERDSNQPQHF
d_call: .; v_call: TRBV4-3; j_call: TRBJ2-7; clone_size: .; cdr3_nt: TGCGCCAGCAGCCAAGAAAGCCCCGGGGAGCAGTACTTC; cdr3_aa: CASSQESPGEQYF
d_call: .; v_call: TRBV6-5; j_call: TRBJ1-2; clone_size: .; cdr3_nt: TGTGCCAGCAGTTACTCGGACCGACAGAATAACTATGGCTACACCTTC; cdr3_aa: CASSYSDRQNNYGYTF
d_call: TRBD1; v_call: TRBV5-1; j_call: TRBJ1-2; clone_size: .; cdr3_nt: TGCGCCAGCAGCCTACGGACTGGACAGGGGCATGGCTACACCTTC; cdr3_aa: CASSLRTGQGHGYTF
d_call: TRBD1; v_call: TRBV25-1; j_call: TRBJ1-4; clone_size: .; cdr3_nt: TGTGCCAGCAGTGGACAGGGTTCCCATCGGGGTAATGAAAAACTGTTTTTT; cdr3_aa: CASSGQGSHRGNEKLFF
d_call: TRBD1; v_call: TRBV2; j_call: TRBJ2-2; clone_size: .; cdr3_nt: TGTGCCGCTATCCGGCGGGGACAGGGGGCGCCAAGGACCGGGGAGCTGTTTTTT; cdr3_aa: CAAIRRGQGAPRTGELFF
d_call: TRBD2; v_call: TRBV19; j_call: TRBJ2-3; clone_size: once; cdr3_nt: TGTGCCAGTACCCCTAGCGGGAGCGACACAGATACGCAGTATTTT; cdr3_aa: CASTPSGSDTDTQYF
d_call: TRBD1; v_call: TRBV7-2; j_call: TRBJ2-1; clone_size: .; cdr3_nt: TGTGCCAGCAGCCCCCCTCGGGGACAGGGGGCGAATGAGCAGTTCTTC; cdr3_aa: CASSPPRGQGANEQFF
d_call: .; v_call: TRBV14; j_call: TRBJ1-4; clone_size: .; cdr3_nt: TGTGCCAGCAGCCTCGGTTTTGCCCAAAATGAAAAACTGTTTTTT; cdr3_aa: CASSLGFAQNEKLFF
d_call: TRBD2; v_call: TRBV4-2; j_call: TRBJ2-5; clone_size: many; cdr3_nt: TGTGCCAGCAGCCAAGGAAGCGGGAGTGGTGAAGAGACCCAGTACTTC; cdr3_aa: CASSQGSGSGEETQYF
d_call: .; v_call: TRBV30; j_call: TRBJ1-2; clone_size: few; cdr3_nt: TGTGCCTGGACCCTGACAGCGACATTTTACTATGGCTACACCTTC; cdr3_aa: CAWTLTATFYYGYTF
d_call: TRBD1; v_call: TRBV5-4; j_call: TRBJ1-4; clone_size: .; cdr3_nt: TGTGCCAGCAGCGACGCCAGGGACAGGGGGGCTGAAAAACTGTTTTTT; cdr3_aa: CASSDARDRGAEKLFF
d_call: TRBD1; v_call: TRBV30; j_call: TRBJ1-2; clone_size: .; cdr3_nt: TGTGCCTGGAGTGTACGGGCAGGGGGAGGCTACACCTTC; cdr3_aa: CAWSVRAGGGYTF
d_call: .; v_call: TRBV5-1; j_call: TRBJ1-2; clone_size: few; cdr3_nt: TGCGCCAGCAGCCTAGGACAGACCAGCTATGGCTACACCTTC; cdr3_aa: CASSLGQTSYGYTF
d_call: TRBD1; v_call: TRBV27; j_call: TRBJ2-7; clone_size: few; cdr3_nt: TGTGCCAGCAGTTTGGGACAGGCCATCTACGAGCAGTACTTC; cdr3_aa: CASSLGQAIYEQYF
d_call: TRBD2; v_call: TRBV3-1/TRBV3-2; j_call: TRBJ2-2; clone_size: .; cdr3_nt: TGTGCCAGCAGCTTCCCTAGCGGGGGGAGCACCGGGGAGCTGTTTTTT; cdr3_aa: CASSFPSGGSTGELFF
d_call: TRBD1; v_call: TRBV27; j_call: TRBJ1-3; clone_size: once; cdr3_nt: TGTGCCAGCAGTTTATCGACTCCACAGGGGGCTTTACCTGGAAACACCATATATTTT; cdr3_aa: CASSLSTPQGALPGNTIYF